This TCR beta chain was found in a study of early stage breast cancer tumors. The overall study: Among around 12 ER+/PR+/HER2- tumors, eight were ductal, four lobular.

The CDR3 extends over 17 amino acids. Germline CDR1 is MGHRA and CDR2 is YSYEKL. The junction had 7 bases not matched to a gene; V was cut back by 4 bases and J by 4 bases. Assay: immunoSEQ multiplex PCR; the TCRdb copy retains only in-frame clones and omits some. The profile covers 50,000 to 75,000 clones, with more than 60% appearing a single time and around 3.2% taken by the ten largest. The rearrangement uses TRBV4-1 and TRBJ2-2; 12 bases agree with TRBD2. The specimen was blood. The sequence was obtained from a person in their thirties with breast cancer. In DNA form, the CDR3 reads TGCGCCAGCAGCCTAAGGACTAGCGGGAAGAGCACCGGGGAGCTGTTTTTT. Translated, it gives CASSLRTSGKSTGELFF.